This TCR beta chain was documented in a study of identical twins. This clonotype was picked up many times. Its target is unknown. Findings and caveats of the study: The study based its conclusions on cross-sectional statistical analysis and did not follow the same donors.

J lost 2 bases, V lost 4 bases, and 5 bases had no gene match. This CDR3 spans 15 amino acids. From germline, CDR1 is SGHRS and CDR2 YFSETQ. TCRdb fed the 5' RACE reads into MiXCR, producing one record per CDR3 protein. This repertoire shows around 340,000 distinct CDR3 sequences, 10% to 15% found once; its top ten account for approximately 7.6%. These data also featured in a second study, about yellow fever vaccine responses in identical twins.

The chain employs TRBV5-1 and TRBJ2-7; 11 nucleotides match TRBD1. The origin of this receptor is a young woman in good health. The sequencing input was CD8+ T cells sorted from blood. The DNA of the CDR3 is TGCGCCAGCAGCCCGGACAGGGGGCCTGCCTACGAGCAGTACGTC. Translating gives CASSPDRGPAYEQYV.